This T cell receptor (beta chain) emerged from a study of response to subunit inactivated influenza vaccine. General observations from the study: Every seasonal influenza vaccination brings in few new T cells, the authors suggested.

One entry per CDR3 protein, called by TCRdb with MiXCR from the RT-PCR reads. Of about 650,000 distinct CDR3 sequences listed, around 13% are singletons. CDR1 and CDR2 (germline): LGHNA, YNFKEQ. CDR3 size: 16 residues. V was clipped by 5 bases and J by 2 bases; unmatched bases: 7. Points on this clonotype: No antigen is known for it.

This sequence joins TRBV4-2 and TRBJ2-3; 10 bases are shared with TRBD1. The sequencing used PBMCs from blood, collected less than 15 days before vaccination. The receptor was isolated from a man in his fifties or sixties who received an inactivated influenza vaccine. CDR3 region: CASSARQGAATDTQYF. CDR3 nucleotide sequence: TGTGCCAGCAGCGCGCGACAGGGGGCGGCCACAGATACGCAGTATTTT.